This note documents a single TCR beta chain sequence. Antigen specificity is unknown. This entry comes from a study of cytomegalovirus exposure and HLA in healthy donors. About the research overall: An earlier analysis found under 130 million unique TCR beta sequences from 150 million to 200 million T cells.

It was with 60 Vbeta and 13 Jbeta primers that the PCR ran. Measured with immunoSEQ multiplex PCR; TCRdb has only the in-frame clones, and not every one. The repertoire holds under 200,000 clones, with approximately 62% as singletons. CDR1 is MDHEN, CDR2 SYDVKM, per germline. The CDR3 length is 14 residues. Trimming removed 2 bases from V and 0 bases from J, with 8 bases in between. General observations from the study: Excluded were some V segments that proved indistinguishable, including TRBV6-2 and TRBV6-3.

Material: PBMCs. The sequence was collected from a man in his forties or fifties in good health and CMV-seronegative. This rearrangement joins TRBV28 to TRBJ2-7, with no clear D. The CDR3 protein is CASSLELSSYEQYF. The DNA of the CDR3 is TGTGCCAGCAGTTTAGAACTAAGCTCCTACGAGCAGTACTTC.